This is a list of T cell receptor beta chains from one sample in a study of T cell responses to AZD1222 COVID-19 vaccine. Produced via immunoSEQ multiplex PCR; TCRdb's table is partial and in-frame only. The sample has roughly 150,000 clones, about 90% seen once. The sample in question was peripheral blood, obtained 28 days after the second AZD1222 dose. The receptor set was obtained from an adult who received the AZD1222 COVID-19 vaccine. Both conserved end residues are part of each CDR3. The D gene is left open where the match is weak. Size is omitted from some rows. Given values are once, few, many or a class for expanded clones.

size	V	J	D	DNA	CDR3
once	TRBV18	TRBJ2-3	-	TGTGCCAGCTCACCGGGGCAGGAGGATACGCAGTATTTT	CASSPGQEDTQYF
-	TRBV5-4	TRBJ2-7	-	TGTGCCAGCAGCCCCGCGGGACTTACGTCCTACGAGCAGTACTTC	CASSPAGLTSYEQYF
once	TRBV28	TRBJ2-7	-	TGTGCCAGCAGTTTATGGAAGCAGGCGAACTACGAGCAGTACTTC	CASSLWKQANYEQYF
-	TRBV24-1	TRBJ1-4	TRBD1	TGTGCCACCAGTGATTGGACAGGGGAAGGGGAAAAACTGTTTTTT	CATSDWTGEGEKLFF
-	TRBV29-1	TRBJ2-4	TRBD1	TGCAGCGGGAGACAGGGGCGATACGGGGACATTCAGTACTTC	CSGRQGRYGDIQYF
few	TRBV10-2	TRBJ1-6	-	TGCGCCAGCAGTGATGGAGGTCGACTCAATTCACCCCTCCACTTT	CASSDGGRLNSPLHF
-	TRBV11-1	TRBJ2-3	-	TGTGCCAGCAGCTTAAGACTGCGGAGCACAGATACGCAGTATTTT	CASSLRLRSTDTQYF
-	TRBV6-5	TRBJ1-6	-	TGTGCCAGCAGTTACACGCGGGGGGTGGATTCACCCCTCCACTTT	CASSYTRGVDSPLHF
-	TRBV7-9	TRBJ2-2	TRBD1	TGTGCCAGCACCCTGACAGGGGCAAACACCGGGGAGCTGTTTTTT	CASTLTGANTGELFF
-	TRBV24-1	TRBJ2-5	-	TGTGCCACCAGTGATCCGCGGACAGCGATAGAGACCCAGTACTTC	CATSDPRTAIETQYF
-	TRBV28	TRBJ1-1	-	TGTGCCAGCAGTGGGGGGCCAGGAAAAGCTTTCTTT	CASSGGPGKAFF
-	TRBV28	TRBJ2-1	-	TGTGCCAGGACACAGGGTCGGTCCTACAATGAGCAGTTCTTC	CARTQGRSYNEQFF
-	TRBV3-1/TRBV3-2	TRBJ1-4	-	TGTGCCAGCAGCCAAGTAGATGGACGACTGTTTTTT	CASSQVDGRLFF
-	TRBV6-4	TRBJ2-7	-	TGTGCCAGCAGGGAAGTACTGGGCGAGCAGTACTTC	CASREVLGEQYF
few	TRBV10-3	TRBJ1-1	-	TGTGCCATCAGTGCCACCGACGAGAACACTGAAGCTTTCTTT	CAISATDENTEAFF
-	TRBV5-1	TRBJ1-1	TRBD1	TGCGCCAGCAGCTTGGACAGGGGGGGTACTGAAGCTTTCTTT	CASSLDRGGTEAFF
-	TRBV4-3	TRBJ2-7	TRBD2	TGCGCCAGCAGCCCCGGGGTAGCGGGAACCTACGAGCAGTACTTC	CASSPGVAGTYEQYF
-	TRBV29-1	TRBJ1-2	TRBD1	TGCAGCGTTGTCTTTTTACAGGGGGGAGGCTACACCTTC	CSVVFLQGGGYTF
-	TRBV18	TRBJ1-5	TRBD1	TGTGCCAGCTCACCGACGACAGGGTACAATCAGCCCCAGCATTTT	CASSPTTGYNQPQHF
-	TRBV12-3/TRBV12-4	TRBJ2-7	-	TGTGCCAGCAGTTTACAGAGGACCTACGAGCAGTACTTC	CASSLQRTYEQYF
-	TRBV28	TRBJ1-5	-	TGTGCCAGCAGTTCCCCCGGGAACAATCAGCCCCAGCATTTT	CASSSPGNNQPQHF
once	TRBV9	TRBJ1-3	TRBD1	TGTGCCAGCAGCATAGCGACAGGGGCTGGAAACACCATATATTTT	CASSIATGAGNTIYF
-	TRBV7-9	TRBJ1-4	-	TGTGCCAGCAGCCGGACAGATGAAAAACTGTTTTTT	CASSRTDEKLFF
-	TRBV9	TRBJ1-1	-	TGTGCCAGCAGCGCAGACGGGGCCCCTCAGGGGACTGAAGCTTTCTTT	CASSADGAPQGTEAFF
-	TRBV5-4	TRBJ2-1	TRBD2	TGTGCCAGCAGTAGGGGGACTAGTGGGTATGAGCAGTTCTTC	CASSRGTSGYEQFF